The source of this TCR beta chain is a study of cytotoxic CD8 clonotypes in ibrutinib-treated CLL. Overall study context: Responses comprised approximately 24 partial and 2 complete; at median roughly 66 months, approximately 15 remained remitted and some 12 progressed.

V lost 10 bases and J 4 bases, leaving 11 bases between the germline ends. Germline lookup yields CDR1 ENHRY and CDR2 SYGVKD. There are 13 residues in the CDR3. TCR beta libraries used about 2 micrograms of genomic DNA from cryopreserved PBMCs. Data came from immunoSEQ multiplex PCR; TCRdb stores just in-frame clones and leaves some out. This sample yields 130,000 or so clones, of which roughly 77% are seen a single time; around a quarter belongs to the top ten. In its sample, this clone was seen a few times. As yet, its antigen is unknown. Study-level points and caveats: Baseline levels of clonality went above those of age-matched healthy donors and moved with circulating CD8+ T-cell counts. Shared public clonotypes were rare, and on treatment they either got smaller or stayed the same.

The receptor was isolated from a human donor with chronic lymphocytic leukemia. The V and J genes are TRBV10-3 and TRBJ1-6; weak D call: TRBD1 (5 bases). The sequences come from PBMCs, collected after 12 months of ibrutinib treatment. CDR3 sequence: CATIDRYNSPLHF. For the CDR3, the DNA is TGTGCCACAATCGACAGATATAATTCACCCCTCCACTTT.